This TCR beta chain emerged from a study of T cell responses to AZD1222 COVID-19 vaccine. General observations from the study: Donors were chiefly white British, with a greater number of females, and clonal diversity was perhaps underestimated. Reportedly, nearly half of unique spike TCRs recognized epitopes outside B.1.351/B.1.1.7 mutations.

With V trimmed by 4 bases and J by 3 bases, 5 bases remained unmatched. This CDR3 is built from 15 residues. The germline CDR1 and CDR2 sequences are MNHEY and SMNVEV (reference sequence). Data came from immunoSEQ multiplex PCR; TCRdb stores just in-frame clones and leaves some out. The profile shows more than 95,000 clones, more than 85% of them singletons. Regarding this clone: Its antigen is not known.

The sequence came from an adult in good health. Sequenced material: peripheral blood, taken on day 0 of AZD1222 vaccination. The chain joins TRBV27 to TRBJ2-3; 9 bases line up with TRBD1. This CDR3 is CASSSDRGKTDTQYF. The DNA for the CDR3 is TGTGCCAGCAGTTCAGACAGGGGGAAGACAGATACGCAGTATTTT.